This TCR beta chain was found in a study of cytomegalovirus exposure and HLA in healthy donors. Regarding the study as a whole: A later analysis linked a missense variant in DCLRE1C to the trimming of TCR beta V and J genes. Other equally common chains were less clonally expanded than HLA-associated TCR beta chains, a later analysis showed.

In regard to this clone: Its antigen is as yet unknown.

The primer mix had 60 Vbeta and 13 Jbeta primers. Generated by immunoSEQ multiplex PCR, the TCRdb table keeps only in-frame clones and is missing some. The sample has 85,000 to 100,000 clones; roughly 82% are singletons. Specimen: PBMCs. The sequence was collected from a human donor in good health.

CDR3 loop: CASSEPGQGATGELFF. The CDR3 DNA sequence: TGTGCCAGCAGCGAACCGGGACAGGGGGCGACCGGGGAGCTGTTTTTT. The rearrangement links TRBV5-6 to TRBJ2-2; 12 bases fit TRBD1. Germline CDR1 reads SGHDT; CDR2 reads YYEEEE. The CDR3 runs to 16 residues. The J segment lost 5 bases and the V segment lost 4 bases, leaving 6 bases of the junction unmatched. The entire variable domain, with the rest obtained from reference TRBV5-6 and TRBJ2-2, is as follows: DAGVTQSPTHLIKTRGQQVTLRCSPKSGHDTVSWYQQALGQGPQFIFQYYEEEERQRGNFPDRFSGHQFPNYSSELNVNALLLGDSALYLCASSEPGQGATGELFFGEGSRLTVL.